These 27 T cell receptor beta chains were all obtained from the same sample, sequenced in a study of neoadjuvant anti-PD-1 for oral cavity cancer. TCRdb's copy holds only in-frame clones and misses some; the assay was immunoSEQ multiplex PCR. The sample holds some 7,300 clones, around 48% seen once. The sample was tumor tissue, taken before nivolumab (anti-PD-1) treatment. These receptor sequences come from a person aged 40 to 85 with oral cavity squamous cell carcinoma.

The chain is built from TRBV5-6 and TRBJ2-7, with 8 bases lining up with TRBD1. The CDR3 is made up of 19 amino acids. Germline V gene sequence: CDR1 SGHDT, CDR2 YYEEEE. The J segment lost 1 base and the V segment lost 6 bases, leaving 21 bases of the junction unmatched. CDR3 sequence: CASTQDPRTGPEHSYEQYF. DNA of the CDR3: TGTGCCAGCACGCAGGACCCGAGGACAGGGCCCGAGCATTCCTACGAGCAGTACTTC.

This rearrangement joins TRBV5-1 to TRBJ2-1; D uncertain. V gave up 4 bases and J gave up 10 bases, with 15 bases separating them. The CDR3 has 13 amino acids. Per the germline V gene, CDR1 is SGHRS and CDR2 is YFSETQ. The CDR3 DNA is TGCGCCAGCAGCCCCCCCGTCCCGGGCGAGCAGTTCTTC. Translating gives CASSPPVPGEQFF.

This clone is categorized as medium-sized. The CDR3 nucleotides are TGTGCCAGCAGCTCCGTCGGGCAGGGTGACCAAGAGACCCAGTACTTC. It is translated as CASSSVGQGDQETQYF. The chain carries TRBV11-2 and TRBJ2-5; TRBD1 is a possible D gene (5 bases). CDR1 is SGHAT and CDR2 is FQNNGV in the germline V gene. Trimming cost V 4 bases and J 0 bases, with 15 bases left between them. This CDR3 has 16 residues.

The V and J genes are TRBV5-4 and TRBJ2-1; 7 bases fit TRBD2. The junction had 5 bases not matched to a gene; V was cut back by 2 bases and J by 6 bases. Germline V gives CDR1 SGHNT, CDR2 YYREEE (reference sequence). This CDR3 is 14 amino acids long. CDR3 protein: CASSLPLAANEQFF. CDR3 nucleotide sequence: TGTGCCAGCAGCTTACCTCTAGCGGCCAATGAGCAGTTCTTC.

The rearrangement uses TRBV5-1 and TRBJ2-1; 8 bases line up with TRBD1. The J segment lost 4 bases and the V segment lost 2 bases, leaving 5 bases of the junction unmatched. The CDR3 runs 15 residues. Germline V gene data show CDR1 as SGHRS and CDR2 as YFSETQ. CDR3 protein: CASSFAGGSYNEQFF. CDR3 nucleotide sequence: TGCGCCAGCAGCTTTGCAGGGGGCTCTTACAATGAGCAGTTCTTC.

The gene calls are TRBV18 and TRBJ2-2; 9 bases fit TRBD1. The CDR3 contains 17 residues. Germline lookup yields CDR1 KGHSH and CDR2 LQKENI. V shed 5 bases, J shed 5 bases, and the junction held 12 bases outside the gene matches. CDR3 loop: CASSTGIGTGRTGELFF. CDR3 bases: TGTGCCAGCTCAACCGGCATTGGGACAGGGAGAACCGGGGAGCTGTTTTTT.

This clone came up once. The chain uses TRBV5-4 and TRBJ2-5; 9 bases agree with TRBD1. The CDR3 totals 15 residues. The ends lost 2 bases at V and 4 bases at J; junction bases unmatched: 6. From germline, CDR1 is SGHNT and CDR2 YYREEE (reference sequence). CDR3 coding DNA: TGTGCCAGCAGCTTAAAACAGGGGGCGAGAGAGACCCAGTACTTC. As protein: CASSLKQGARETQYF.

This chain uses TRBV11-2 with TRBJ1-4; tentative D call: TRBD1 (6 bases). The CDR3 extends over 16 amino acids. From germline, CDR1 is SGHAT and CDR2 FQNNGV. Trimming stripped 2 bases from V and 7 bases from J, with 17 bases between. The CDR3 DNA reads as TGTGCCAGCAGCTTATTAGGGCCGGGGGCAGGTGAAAAACTGTTTTTT. The encoded protein is CASSLLGPGAGEKLFF.

CDR3 bases: TGCAGGGGGGCTGATGAGCAGTTCTTC. It encodes CRGADEQFF. The chain links TRBV20-1 to TRBJ2-1, with D possibly being TRBD1 (6 bases). Germline lookup yields CDR1 DFQATT and CDR2 SNEGSKA (reference sequence). CDR3 length equals 9 residues.

In its sample, this clone is medium-sized. The rearrangement uses TRBV7-3 and TRBJ2-7; TRBD1 or TRBD2 may be the D gene (5 bases each). The V end lost 1 base, the J end lost 5 bases, and 18 bases lay between the germline ends. Germline loops: CDR1 SGHTA, CDR2 FQGTGA. This CDR3 contains 16 residues. CDR3 protein: CASSLNAAGAGDEQYF. The CDR3, as DNA: TGTGCCAGCAGCTTAAACGCCGCCGGGGCAGGTGACGAGCAGTACTTC.

The chain uses TRBV27 and TRBJ2-7, with TRBD1 as a possible D gene (6 bases). CDR3 length: 14 amino acids. Germline V gene sequence: CDR1 MNHEY, CDR2 SMNVEV (reference sequence). The V end was cut by 11 bases, the J end by 1 base, with 18 bases between. The CDR3 nucleotides read TGTGCCGTCTGGGGCAGGGGAGAATCCTACGAGCAGTACTTC. This codes for CAVWGRGESYEQYF.

The gene calls are TRBV19 and TRBJ1-3, with TRBD1 identical over 8 bases. The CDR3 totals 14 residues. The ends lost 8 bases at V and 4 bases at J; junction bases unmatched: 7. CDR1 is LNHDA and CDR2 is SQIVND in the germline V gene (reference sequence). The CDR3 is CASWTGKGGNTIYF. In nucleotides, the CDR3 is TGTGCCAGTTGGACAGGGAAGGGAGGAAACACCATATATTTT.

The table lists this clone with a few counts. The chain recombines TRBV27 with TRBJ1-3; 7 bases are shared with TRBD1. There are 15 residues in the CDR3. CDR1 and CDR2 from the germline V gene are MNHEY and SMNVEV (reference sequence). Trimming took 6 bases from V and 0 from J; bases not matched to a gene: 5. The CDR3 bases are TGTGCCAGCAGCCACGACAGGGACTCTGGAAACACCATATATTTT. This sequence encodes CASSHDRDSGNTIYF.

This clone turned up a few times. V usage is TRBV19 and J usage is TRBJ2-3, with 12 positions matching TRBD2. J lost 5 bases, V lost 3 bases, and 9 bases had no gene match. CDR3 size: 17 residues. CDR1 LNHDA and CDR2 SQIVND come from the germline V gene (reference sequence). This chain's CDR3 is CASSIPLLAGGQDTQYF. For the CDR3, the DNA is TGTGCCAGTAGTATTCCTCTCCTAGCGGGGGGGCAAGATACGCAGTATTTT.

This chain connects TRBV19 to TRBJ1-2; a possible D gene is TRBD1 (5 bases). Trimming shortened V by 1 base and J by 4 bases, and 16 bases separated the two germline ends. CDR3 length: 16 amino acids. The V gene's germline CDR1 is LNHDA and CDR2 SQIVND (reference sequence). CDR3 loop: CASSIGGQGRPYGYTF. For the CDR3, the DNA is TGTGCCAGTAGTATAGGAGGCCAGGGAAGACCCTATGGCTACACCTTC. The complete variable domain, with remaining parts taken from reference TRBV19 and TRBJ1-2, reads DGGITQSPKYLFRKEGQNVTLSCEQNLNHDAMYWYRQDPGQGLRLIYYSQIVNDFQKGDIAEGYSVSREKKESFPLTVTSAQKNPTAFYLCASSIGGQGRPYGYTFGSGTRLTVV.

This clone has a handful of counts. The chain's CDR3 is CASSLGQYNSPLHF. The DNA for the CDR3 is TGTGCCAGCAGCTTAGGACAGTACAATTCACCCCTCCACTTT. The chain links TRBV5-4 to TRBJ1-6, with D perhaps matching TRBD1 (6 bases). This CDR3 has 14 amino acids. V was shortened by 2 bases and J by 7 bases, with 10 bases between the two germline ends. Germline V gene sequence: CDR1 SGHNT, CDR2 YYREEE (reference sequence).

The rearrangement uses TRBV6-5 and TRBJ2-1; D remains ambiguous. The CDR3 loop spans 14 amino acids. Germline CDR1 is MNHEY and CDR2 is SVGAGI. The V gene lost 0 bases and the J gene lost 7 bases, with 10 bases spanning the gap. The CDR3 here is CASSYSRVENEQFF. CDR3 sequence (DNA): TGTGCCAGCAGTTACTCAAGGGTCGAAAATGAGCAGTTCTTC.

This clone was observed a few times. CDR3 sequence (DNA): TGCAGCGTTGAACGGGGTTCGCCGAGCGAGCAGTACTTC. This translates into CSVERGSPSEQYF. The rearrangement uses TRBV29-1 and TRBJ2-7; D is perhaps TRBD2 (5 bases). The CDR3 covers 13 residues. CDR1 is SQVTM, CDR2 ANQGSEA, per germline. The V and J ends lost 2 bases and 6 bases respectively, with 14 bases between them.

This clone was found a few times. The chain uses TRBV9 and TRBJ2-1, with D uncertain. Trimming shortened V by 1 base and J by 8 bases, and 13 bases separated the two germline ends. This CDR3 has 14 residues. The germline gives CDR1 SGDLS, CDR2 YYNGEE. The CDR3 here is CASSVYSDDDEQFF. The CDR3 coding sequence is TGTGCCAGCAGCGTATACTCCGACGACGATGAGCAGTTCTTC.

The V gene is TRBV9, the J gene TRBJ1-3, with D unclear. Trimming stripped 3 bases from V and 4 bases from J, with 14 bases between. The CDR3 spans 15 residues. Germline CDR1 SGDLS, CDR2 YYNGEE. The DNA for the CDR3 is TGTGCCAGCAGCGCGTTCGCGGCCGGGGGAAACACCATATATTTT. This encodes CASSAFAAGGNTIYF.

This clone has a handful of counts. The V gene is TRBV11-3, the J gene TRBJ1-1; no clear D. The CDR3 is 14 residues long. Trimming pared 1 base from V and 4 bases from J, leaving 10 bases between. Germline CDR1 SGHNT, CDR2 YENEEA. The CDR3 sequence: CASSLGRGATEAFF. CDR3 DNA sequence: TGTGCCAGCAGCTTAGGGCGGGGAGCCACTGAAGCTTTCTTT.

For this clone: One end of the junction varies from germline; a read error may be responsible. The CDR3 is CASRLDSVTYGYTF. Here the CDR3 DNA reads TGCGCCAGCAGGTTGGACAGTGTAACCTATGGCTACACCTTC. The V call is TRBV5-1, the J call TRBJ1-2, with D maybe TRBD1 (6 bases). The germline V gene encodes CDR1 SGHRS and CDR2 YFSETQ. The CDR3 is 14 residues long. The full variable domain, rest sourced from reference TRBV5-1 and TRBJ1-2, is KAGVTQTPRYLIKTRGQQVTLSCSPISGHRSVSWYQQTPGQGLQFLFEYFSETQRNKGNFPGRFSGRQFSNSRSEMNVSTLELGDSALYLCASRLDSVTYGYTFGSGTRLTVV.

The J gene is TRBJ2-7, the V gene TRBV19; the match to TRBD1 covers 11 bases. CDR3 length: 17 residues. Germline assignment: CDR1 LNHDA and CDR2 SQIVND (reference sequence). Losses at the gene ends were 3 bases for V and 2 bases for J; bases not matched to a gene: 9. Here the CDR3 reads CASSINSGTGGTYEQYF. The CDR3 DNA is TGTGCCAGTAGTATCAACTCCGGGACAGGGGGTACCTACGAGCAGTACTTC.

The chain links TRBV6-5 to TRBJ2-7; either TRBD1 or TRBD2 may supply D (6 bases each). Germline CDR1 is MNHEY and CDR2 is SVGAGI. The CDR3 has 15 amino acids. V was clipped by 0 bases and J by 4 bases, with 13 bases between them. The CDR3 nucleotides read TGTGCCAGCAGTTACTCAAGGTGGGGGGCGTACGAGCAGTACTTC. This gives the protein CASSYSRWGAYEQYF.

This clone was found a few times. This sequence joins TRBV11-1 and TRBJ2-7; D not resolved. CDR1 and CDR2 from the germline V gene are SGHAT and FQDESV (reference sequence). Trimming pared 5 bases from V and 0 bases from J, leaving 11 bases between. This CDR3 is 14 amino acids long. This CDR3 is CASSPAFASYEQYF. The CDR3 DNA sequence: TGTGCCAGCAGCCCTGCTTTCGCCTCCTACGAGCAGTACTTC.

This clone is deemed medium-sized. The gene calls are TRBV2 and TRBJ1-5, with 8 positions matching TRBD1. The CDR3 runs to 20 residues. The V and J ends lost 4 bases and 0 bases, in that order; junction bases with no gene match: 17. Looked up from germline, CDR1 is SNHLY and CDR2 is FYNNEI. CDR3 DNA: TGTGCCAGCAGTGGGGCAGGGGGCATAGGAAACGGACTTAGCAATCAGCCCCAGCATTTT. Amino acid sequence: CASSGAGGIGNGLSNQPQHF.

This clone was seen more than once but under ten times. The chain joins TRBV6-6 to TRBJ1-5, with 9 positions matching TRBD1. In germline, CDR1 is MNHNY, CDR2 SVGAGI (reference sequence). There are 14 residues in the CDR3. The trim removed 6 bases at V and 4 bases at J, leaving 4 bases unmatched. CDR3 DNA sequence: TGTGCCAGCAGCGGACAGGGGAAGAATCAGCCCCAGCATTTT. Its translation is CASSGQGKNQPQHF.